This TCR beta chain was observed in a study of T cell responses to AZD1222 COVID-19 vaccine. Study outcomes and limitations: The sample set comprised mostly white British donors with more females, and clonal diversity was possibly underestimated. Spike as a whole was targeted by vaccine-associated CD4 TCRs, dominant at 160-218 and 743-854.

Note on this clone: Its antigen is undetermined.

Profiled with immunoSEQ multiplex PCR; TCRdb holds only in-frame clones, not every one. The repertoire includes fewer than 65,000 clones, approximately 79% of them detected once, and around 9.6% sits in the top ten. CDR1 MNHEY and CDR2 SVGAGI come from the germline V gene. The CDR3 runs to 15 residues. V gave up 6 bases and J gave up 2 bases; unmatched junction bases: 10. This chain uses TRBV6-5 with TRBJ2-7, with 7 positions matching TRBD2. The sequence came from an adult in good health. The sample in question was peripheral blood, obtained on day 0 of AZD1222 vaccination. CDR3 region: CASRPGFGGAYEQYF. In nucleotides, the CDR3 is TGTGCCAGCAGGCCCGGGTTTGGGGGGGCCTACGAGCAGTACTTC.